This T cell receptor beta chain emerged from a study of blood T cell repertoires in COVID-19. Recruited during active infection, patients (from Seattle) were subsequently followed longitudinally. In the original processing: It was from reference gene primer amplification that nucleated cell counts were estimated. Assay used: immunoSEQ multiplex PCR; TCRdb lists only in-frame clones, some missing. V, J and clone size are those of that table, while D and trimming were read from the DNA. The sample carries about 410,000 clones, about 91% recorded once. V gave up 4 bases and J gave up 5 bases, with 16 bases separating them. The CDR3 spans 15 residues. Germline V gene data show CDR1 as SGHVS and CDR2 as FQNEAQ.

This TCR was sampled from a woman aged 40 to 50 with COVID-19, enrolled during active disease. This sequence joins TRBV7-8 and TRBJ2-3, with D possibly matching TRBD1 (6 bases). Sequencing input: peripheral blood. The chain's CDR3 is CASSSQGSMGDTQYF. The CDR3 DNA reads TGTGCCAGCAGCTCCCAGGGGTCTATGGGAGATACGCAGTATTTT.